One and the same sample provided the 28 T cell receptor beta chains below, sequenced in a study of shared clonotypes between healthy human individuals (TCRdb year 2020). To prepare the library, the immunoSEQ multiplex PCR assay was applied. Imported from immuneACCESS, the table was reduced by TCRdb to in-frame sequences with V and J called. These copies leave out some clones; in studies compared against another copy, an unresolved V gene accounts for under half, and the cause of the remainder is not known. This sample lists over a million clones; approximately 97% were detected once. Jointly, the top ten make up approximately 1.1% of the sample. The sample consisted of naive CD4+ T cells sorted from blood. The sample's cell subset or site label, in plain terms: CD45RA+ positively selected. The receptors derive from a man aged 25-40 years in good health.

This chain uses TRBV7-9 with TRBJ1-1; unclear D gene. The germline V and J ends were trimmed by 3 bases and 0 bases, with 11 bases remaining between them. The germline gives CDR1 SEHNR, CDR2 FQNEAQ (reference sequence). The CDR3 length is 15 residues. This CDR3 is CASSLNGVVNTEAFF. CDR3 nucleotides: TGTGCCAGCAGCTTGAACGGGGTTGTGAACACTGAAGCTTTCTTT.

The genes are TRBV10-1 and TRBJ2-7; possibly TRBD1 or TRBD2 for D (5 bases each). The length of the CDR3 is 18 residues. V dropped 0 bases and J dropped 2 bases, with 20 bases sitting between them. Germline CDR1 WNHNN, CDR2 SYGVQD (reference sequence). The CDR3 region has the DNA TGCGCCAGCAGTGAGTCGAGACTTGGGGCTAGGAGGACCTACGAGCAGTACTTC. It is translated as CASSESRLGARRTYEQYF.

The chain uses TRBV9 and TRBJ1-2; no definite D call. This CDR3 spans 12 amino acids. Germline V gene data show CDR1 as SGDLS and CDR2 as YYNGEE. The V end was cut by 0 bases, the J end by 10 bases, with 10 bases between. The CDR3 DNA is TGTGCCAGCAGCGTAGAAAAGGGATTCTACACCTTC. Its protein is CASSVEKGFYTF.

The V gene is TRBV6-1, the J gene TRBJ2-7, with 7 bases that match TRBD1. With 8 bases clipped from V and 1 base from J, the junction kept 11 bases outside the gene matches. The CDR3 is 15 amino acids. Germline CDR1 MNHNS, CDR2 SASEGT. The chain's CDR3 is CASRLVSGGSYEQYF. Written as DNA, the CDR3 is TGTGCCAGCCGCTTAGTGTCAGGGGGTTCCTACGAGCAGTACTTC.

The chain recombines TRBV19 with TRBJ2-1; TRBD2 might be the D (6 bases). Germline CDR1 LNHDA, CDR2 SQIVND (reference sequence). V lost 7 bases and J lost 0, with 10 bases in between. The CDR3 covers 14 residues. DNA for the CDR3: TGTGCCAGTACCGTGACTAGCTCCTACAATGAGCAGTTCTTC. Translated, it gives CASTVTSSYNEQFF. The full variable domain, its missing parts supplied by reference TRBV19 and TRBJ2-1, is DGGITQSPKYLFRKEGQNVTLSCEQNLNHDAMYWYRQDPGQGLRLIYYSQIVNDFQKGDIAEGYSVSREKKESFPLTVTSAQKNPTAFYLCASTVTSSYNEQFFGPGTRLTVL.

On this clone itself: The sample carries other DNA sequences with the same CDR3. The chain combines TRBV5-4 with TRBJ2-7; D not certain. Trimming shortened V by 2 bases and J by 0 bases, and 6 bases separated the two germline ends. Germline V gives CDR1 SGHNT, CDR2 YYREEE (reference sequence). The CDR3 consists of 13 residues. The CDR3: CASSFRASYEQYF. CDR3 nucleotide sequence: TGTGCCAGCAGCTTTCGGGCCTCCTACGAGCAGTACTTC.

This sequence joins TRBV10-2 and TRBJ2-3, with 7 bases identical to TRBD1. The germline gives CDR1 WSHSY, CDR2 SAAADI. V gave up 4 bases and J gave up 2 bases; unmatched junction bases: 6. The CDR3 consists of 15 residues. The CDR3 region is CASSGWGQNTDTQYF. In DNA form, the CDR3 reads TGCGCCAGCAGTGGATGGGGACAGAACACAGATACGCAGTATTTT.

The chain links TRBV6-6 to TRBJ1-5; D unresolved. Trimming stripped 7 bases from V and 7 bases from J, with 14 bases between. The CDR3 has 13 residues. Germline values: CDR1 MNHNY, CDR2 SVGAGI (reference sequence). The CDR3 DNA sequence: TGTGCCAGCAAAAGGGAGTTGGAACAGCCCCAGCATTTT. Its protein is CASKRELEQPQHF.

Here the CDR3 reads CAISESEKLFF. In nucleotides, the CDR3 is TGTGCCATCAGTGAGTCAGAAAAACTGTTTTTT. The chain links TRBV10-3 to TRBJ1-4; no clear D. The CDR3 is made up of 11 amino acids. Germline V lookup: CDR1 ENHRY, CDR2 SYGVKD. V was cut by 0 bases and J by 8 bases, with 1 base left in between.

The chain is built from TRBV18 and TRBJ2-7; TRBD1 might be the D (5 bases). Germline loops: CDR1 KGHSH, CDR2 LQKENI. This CDR3 contains 15 residues. V dropped 5 bases and J dropped 2 bases, with 16 bases sitting between them. As DNA, the CDR3 is TGTGCCAGCTCATCAAAATTTCAGGGAACCTACGAGCAGTACTTC. This translates into CASSSKFQGTYEQYF.

This clone was picked up one time. This chain uses TRBV7-8 with TRBJ2-7; D is possibly TRBD2 (7 bases). Germline V gives CDR1 SGHVS, CDR2 FQNEAQ. V shed 5 bases and J shed 7 bases, with 18 bases lying between them. CDR3 size: 14 residues. The CDR3 nucleotides are TGTGCCAGCAGCCCAACCACAGGGACTAAGGAGCAGTACTTC. Translating gives CASSPTTGTKEQYF.

The chain uses TRBV10-3 and TRBJ1-5; TRBD1 might be the D (5 bases). Trimming removed 1 base at V and 11 bases at J, with 21 bases between. The CDR3 length is 16 residues. CDR1 is ENHRY and CDR2 is SYGVKD in the germline V gene. In DNA form, the CDR3 reads TGTGCCATCAGTGAGTGGTTGTCAGGTGGGGTGGGGGCCCAGCATTTT. The encoded protein is CAISEWLSGGVGAQHF.

Details on this clone: The sample holds other DNA sequences that translate to the same CDR3. The rearrangement links TRBV18 to TRBJ2-1; 9 bases match TRBD2. Unmatched junction bases numbered 0, after V lost 3 bases and J lost 3 bases. The CDR3 loop spans 14 amino acids. The germline CDR1 and CDR2 sequences are KGHSH and LQKENI. The CDR3 sequence is CASSPTSGYNEQFF. Here the CDR3 DNA reads TGTGCCAGCTCACCGACTAGCGGCTACAATGAGCAGTTCTTC.

The chain has TRBV29-1 and TRBJ2-5; D is undetermined. In germline, CDR1 is SQVTM, CDR2 ANQGSEA. Trimming stripped 5 bases from V and 2 bases from J, with 12 bases between. The CDR3 has 13 residues. CDR3 residues: CSVSPPWQETQYF. CDR3 bases: TGCAGCGTTAGCCCGCCTTGGCAAGAGACCCAGTACTTC.

The rearrangement joins TRBV27 to TRBJ2-1, with 14 nucleotides matching TRBD2. V trimming: 1 base; J trimming: 8 bases; junction bases outside the gene matches: 1. Germline loops: CDR1 MNHEY, CDR2 SMNVEV (reference sequence). The CDR3 loop spans 15 amino acids. CDR3 in amino acids: CASSLWTSGRYEQFF. The CDR3 DNA follows: TGTGCCAGCAGTTTATGGACTAGCGGGAGGTATGAGCAGTTCTTC.

In this sample, this clone turned up once. The gene calls are TRBV10-2 and TRBJ2-5, with 7 bases fitting TRBD1. CDR1 and CDR2 from the germline V gene are WSHSY and SAAADI. Germline trimming cut 8 bases from V and 0 bases from J; bases unmatched to any gene: 9. CDR3 length: 15 amino acids. CDR3 protein: CASGQTGWYQETQYF. The CDR3 nucleotides read TGCGCCAGCGGCCAGACAGGGTGGTACCAAGAGACCCAGTACTTC.

The chain carries TRBV10-1 and TRBJ2-3; 9 nucleotides match TRBD2. V was clipped by 2 bases and J by 6 bases; unmatched bases: 3. Germline V gives CDR1 WNHNN, CDR2 SYGVQD (reference sequence). The CDR3 extends over 14 amino acids. The CDR3 loop is CASSEGTSPDTQYF. Here the CDR3 DNA reads TGCGCCAGCAGTGAGGGGACTAGCCCCGATACGCAGTATTTT.

The chain couples TRBV2 to TRBJ1-1; 7 bases match TRBD1. The CDR3 has 15 amino acids. Unmatched junction bases numbered 8, after V lost 6 bases and J lost 1 base. Per germline, CDR1 SNHLY and CDR2 FYNNEI. The CDR3 region has the DNA TGTGCCAGCAGCTTCCGACAGGGAGGGAACACTGAAGCTTTCTTT. Protein sequence: CASSFRQGGNTEAFF.

This clone was observed a single time. At the DNA level, this CDR3 is encoded by other sequences in the same sample as well. The chain joins TRBV9 to TRBJ2-1; D uncertain. CDR3 length: 15 residues. Germline assignment: CDR1 SGDLS and CDR2 YYNGEE. Trimming stripped 0 bases from V and 0 bases from J, with 7 bases between. The CDR3 DNA sequence: TGTGCCAGCAGCGTAGTGGGGAACTCCTACAATGAGCAGTTCTTC. Translated: CASSVVGNSYNEQFF.

The V and J genes are TRBV4-3 and TRBJ1-1, with TRBD1 matching over 9 bases. J gave up 9 bases and V 0 bases, and 5 bases lay outside the gene matches. The CDR3 is made up of 14 amino acids. Germline V gene lookup returns CDR1 LGHNA and CDR2 YSLEER. The CDR3 here is CASSQDHGQGKAFF. The CDR3 DNA sequence: TGCGCCAGCAGCCAAGATCATGGACAGGGGAAAGCTTTCTTT.

This rearrangement joins TRBV23-1 to TRBJ1-4, with D unresolved. TRBV23-1 is an ORF for which the function is uncertain. The CDR3 length is 20 residues. Deletions cut 0 bases from V and 0 bases from J, with 20 bases between. In nucleotides, the CDR3 is TGCGCCAGCAGTCAATCGGAATCGGGAATTGGCAGCACAACTAATGAAAAACTGTTTTTT. Its translation: CASSQSESGIGSTTNEKLFF.

The chain links TRBV19 to TRBJ1-2, with 7 bases identical to TRBD1. The CDR3 extends over 13 amino acids. After removal of 4 bases from V and 10 bases from J, the junction contained 9 bases not matched to a gene. CDR1 is LNHDA, CDR2 SQIVND, per germline (reference sequence). The CDR3 nucleotides read TGTGCCAGTAGTAAGGGGGGGACAGAAGTCTACACCTTC. The encoded protein is CASSKGGTEVYTF.

The J gene is TRBJ1-2, the V gene TRBV30; no reliable D call. V was shortened by 5 bases and J by 1 base, with 11 bases between the two germline ends. Looked up from germline, CDR1 is GTSNPN and CDR2 is SVGIG (reference sequence). The CDR3 runs 13 residues. The CDR3 DNA reads as TGTGCCTGGGGCACGGCAATTAACTATGGCTACACCTTC. Protein sequence: CAWGTAINYGYTF.

The CDR3: CASSQSGLAGQETQYF. In DNA form, the CDR3 reads TGTGCCAGCAGTCAATCGGGACTAGCGGGACAAGAGACCCAGTACTTC. The rearrangement joins TRBV6-6 to TRBJ2-5; 13 positions match TRBD2. Germline lookup yields CDR1 MNHNY and CDR2 SVGAGI (reference sequence). The CDR3 is 16 residues long. Trimming cost V 5 bases and J 2 bases; bases outside gene matches: 5.

The rearrangement joins TRBV6-1 to TRBJ2-2; D is perhaps TRBD1 or TRBD2 (5 bases each). V dropped 1 base and J dropped 4 bases, with 16 bases sitting between them. This CDR3 is built from 17 residues. Germline V CDR1 and CDR2: MNHNS, SASEGT. CDR3 sequence reads: CASSEERGGYSTGELFF. In DNA, the CDR3 is TGTGCCAGCAGTGAAGAACGGGGCGGGTACTCCACCGGGGAGCTGTTTTTT.

On this clone: Additional DNA sequences in this sample encode the identical CDR3. The chain has TRBV27 and TRBJ2-1, with 10 bases lining up with TRBD2. The trim removed 5 bases at V and 4 bases at J, leaving 8 bases unmatched. The CDR3 runs to 16 residues. Germline assignment: CDR1 MNHEY and CDR2 SMNVEV (reference sequence). CDR3 region: CASSTLAGGPYNEQFF. The CDR3 bases are TGTGCCAGCAGTACCTTAGCGGGAGGACCTTACAATGAGCAGTTCTTC.

J is TRBJ2-5 and V is TRBV9; D is unresolved. Trimming stripped 0 bases from V and 3 bases from J, with 6 bases between. The CDR3 runs to 13 residues. Germline loops: CDR1 SGDLS, CDR2 YYNGEE. CDR3 in amino acids: CASSVGPEETQYF. CDR3 DNA: TGTGCCAGCAGCGTAGGACCGGAAGAGACCCAGTACTTC.

The genes are TRBV28 and TRBJ1-5; TRBD1 aligns across 10 bases. From germline, CDR1 is MDHEN and CDR2 SYDVKM. After removal of 4 bases from V and 2 bases from J, the junction contained 8 bases not matched to a gene. There are 17 residues in the CDR3. The CDR3 protein is CASSYRDRGSGNQPQHF. The CDR3 DNA reads TGTGCCAGCAGTTATCGGGACAGGGGATCGGGCAATCAGCCCCAGCATTTT.